The sequence of this T cell receptor (beta chain) was determined in a study of CD8 T cells in Susac syndrome. The RNA input was about 0.45 to 1 ug, and it was reverse transcribed with random hexamers. Coverage of TCR beta CDR3 amplification by immunoSEQ multiplex PCR extended to 54 Vbeta and 13 Jbeta. TCRdb reprocessed the immunoSEQ multiplex PCR reads with MiXCR, giving one entry per CDR3 protein. The repertoire holds under 300,000 distinct CDR3 sequences, with 90% to 96% as singletons. The CDR3 length is 13 residues. V was pared by 3 bases and J by 8 bases, with 13 bases between. From germline, CDR1 is SGHDN and CDR2 FVKESK.

Sequenced input: CD4+ T cells from PBMCs. J is TRBJ1-2 and V is TRBV14, with D possibly TRBD1 on 5 matching bases. This TCR was recovered from a human donor with Susac syndrome. The CDR3 protein is CASSHSPRDGYTF. In DNA, the CDR3 is TGTGCCAGCAGCCATAGCCCCCGGGACGGCTACACCTTC.